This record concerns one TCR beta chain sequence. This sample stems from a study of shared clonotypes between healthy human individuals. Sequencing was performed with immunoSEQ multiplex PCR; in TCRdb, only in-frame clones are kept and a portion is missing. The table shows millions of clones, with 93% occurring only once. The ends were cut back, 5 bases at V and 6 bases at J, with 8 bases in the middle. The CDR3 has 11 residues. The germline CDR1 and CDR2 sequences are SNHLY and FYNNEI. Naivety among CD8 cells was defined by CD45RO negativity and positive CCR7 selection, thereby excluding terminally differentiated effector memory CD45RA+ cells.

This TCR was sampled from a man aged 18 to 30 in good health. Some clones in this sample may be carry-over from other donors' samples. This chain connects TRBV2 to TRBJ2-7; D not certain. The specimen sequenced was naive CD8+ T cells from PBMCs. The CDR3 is CASSTSSEQYF. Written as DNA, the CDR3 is TGTGCCAGCAGTACATCTTCCGAGCAGTACTTC.